What follows are 30 T cell receptor beta chains derived from one specimen sequenced in a study of human T cells and chemical hapten exposure. The time point was: pre-sensitization, week 0. Regarding treatment: therapeutic diphenylcyclopropenone sensitization with weekly scalp DPC. MiXCR, run by TCRdb on the RACE reads, gives a single entry per CDR3 protein. The sample carries about 250,000 distinct CDR3 sequences, over 7.5% recorded once. This material consisted of whole blood, taken in connection with sensitization to the hapten diphenylcyclopropenone (DPC). The receptors originated from a man younger than 35 with alopecia areata. Some clones in this sample may be carry-over from other donors' samples.

This clonotype appeared many times. V is TRBV6-4 and J is TRBJ2-1, with D possibly matching TRBD1 (6 bases). The germline CDR1 and CDR2 sequences are MRHNA and SNTAGT. The V end lost 4 bases, the J end lost 3 bases, and 13 bases lay between the germline ends. The CDR3 length is 15 residues. The CDR3 sequence is CASSVQSGDYNEQFF. The CDR3 DNA is TGTGCCAGCAGTGTCCAGTCAGGGGACTACAATGAGCAGTTCTTC.

A few counts support this clonotype. The chain links TRBV20-1 to TRBJ2-5; unclear D gene. Per germline, CDR1 DFQATT and CDR2 SNEGSKA (reference sequence). Trimming stripped 3 bases from V and 2 bases from J, with 16 bases between. There are 15 residues in the CDR3. The CDR3 spells CSASLGLSLQETQYF. CDR3 DNA: TGCAGTGCTAGCTTGGGCTTATCCCTACAAGAGACCCAGTACTTC.

The CDR3 region is CASSCPLSGRSEQYV. As DNA, the CDR3 is TGTGCCAGCAGTTGTCCACTCTCAGGGAGGAGCGAGCAGTACGTC. The chain joins TRBV6-5 to TRBJ2-7; a possible D gene is TRBD2 (6 bases). The CDR3 has 15 residues. CDR1 MNHEY and CDR2 SVGAGI come from the germline V gene. With 4 bases removed from V and 6 bases from J, the gap between germline ends came to 19 bases.

A few counts support this clonotype. V is TRBV11-2 and J is TRBJ2-2; D is undetermined. Trimming stripped 2 bases from V and 4 bases from J, with 11 bases between. This CDR3 region has 15 residues. Germline CDR1 and CDR2: SGHAT and FQNNGV. CDR3 protein: CASSLNVLSTGELFF. The CDR3 nucleotides are TGTGCCAGCAGCTTAAACGTTTTGAGCACCGGGGAGCTGTTTTTT.

The V and J genes are TRBV11-2 and TRBJ2-3, with TRBD1 identical over 7 bases. The CDR3 has 14 amino acids. Germline-derived CDR1 and CDR2 are SGHAT and FQNNGV. With 3 bases clipped from V and 5 bases from J, the junction kept 5 bases outside the gene matches. The CDR3 DNA reads TGTGCCAGCAGCTTCACAGGGGACGGAGATACGCAGTATTTT. Protein product: CASSFTGDGDTQYF.

The CDR3 DNA reads as TGTGCCAGCTCGCTTCGGAAAGGGGTCACAGATACGCAGTATTTT. As protein: CASSLRKGVTDTQYF. This chain links TRBV18 with TRBJ2-3; D is perhaps TRBD1 (5 bases). This CDR3 spans 15 amino acids. The V and J ends lost 6 bases and 2 bases respectively, with 15 bases between them. Germline V lookup: CDR1 KGHSH, CDR2 LQKENI.

The rearrangement joins TRBV20-1 to TRBJ1-5; D is possibly TRBD1 (5 bases). This CDR3 has 19 residues. V shed 0 bases and J shed 0 bases, with 21 bases lying between them. Germline V gene sequence: CDR1 DFQATT, CDR2 SNEGSKA (reference sequence). DNA of the CDR3: TGCAGTGCTAGAGAATGGAACTTTGCGGACAAAATTAGCAATCAGCCCCAGCATTTT. It translates to CSAREWNFADKISNQPQHF.

This chain uses TRBV7-9 with TRBJ2-4, with TRBD2 matching 7 bases. CDR3 size: 17 residues. The germline V gene has CDR1 SEHNR and CDR2 FQNEAQ (reference sequence). V was clipped by 0 bases and J by 2 bases; unmatched bases: 7. The CDR3 DNA sequence: TGTGCCAGCAGCTTAGCGGGCGGGGGAGAAACCAAAAACATTCAGTACTTC. It encodes CASSLAGGGETKNIQYF.

This clonotype was found many times. The gene calls are TRBV7-9 and TRBJ2-1, with 7 bases identical to TRBD2. CDR3 length: 15 amino acids. Germline V CDR1 and CDR2: SEHNR, FQNEAQ (reference sequence). With V trimmed by 5 bases and J by 1 base, 5 bases remained unmatched. As DNA, the CDR3 is TGTGCCAGCAGCCCAAGCGGGGCGTCCTACAATGAGCAGTTCTTC. This sequence encodes CASSPSGASYNEQFF.

This chain joins TRBV6-1 and TRBJ2-1; D is possibly TRBD1 or TRBD2 (5 bases each). Trimming took 1 base from V and 13 from J, leaving 14 bases between them. The CDR3 has 13 amino acids. In germline, CDR1 is MNHNS, CDR2 SASEGT. Here the CDR3 DNA reads TGTGCCAGCAGTGAAGAACAGAGGGGAGTTCAGTTCTTC. This sequence encodes CASSEEQRGVQFF.

The chain combines TRBV5-1 with TRBJ2-1; weak D call: TRBD1 (6 bases). Looked up from germline, CDR1 is SGHRS and CDR2 is YFSETQ. This CDR3 has 16 residues. V was shortened by 1 base and J by 5 bases, with 16 bases between the two germline ends. For the CDR3, the DNA is TGCGCCAGCAGCTTGTCGGTTGGACAGCAGAACAATGAGCAGTTCTTC. Translation gives CASSLSVGQQNNEQFF. The entire variable domain, with the rest obtained from reference TRBV5-1 and TRBJ2-1, is as follows: KAGVTQTPRYLIKTRGQQVTLSCSPISGHRSVSWYQQTPGQGLQFLFEYFSETQRNKGNFPGRFSGRQFSNSRSEMNVSTLELGDSALYLCASSLSVGQQNNEQFFGPGTRLTVL.

This clonotype has a handful of counts. The V and J genes are TRBV5-1 and TRBJ2-7, with unresolved D. This CDR3 has 14 residues. V was clipped by 5 bases and J by 0 bases, with 12 bases between them. CDR1 and CDR2 (germline): SGHRS, YFSETQ. Here the CDR3 DNA reads TGCGCCAGCAGGCTTGGGTTTGACTCCTACGAGCAGTACGTC. Amino acids: CASRLGFDSYEQYV.

The rearrangement links TRBV27 to TRBJ1-4; D is uncertain. CDR1 is MNHEY, CDR2 SMNVEV, per germline (reference sequence). V was pared by 6 bases and J by 7 bases, with 9 bases between. The CDR3 sequence is 12 residues long. The DNA for the CDR3 is TGTGCCAGCAGCGTGTCCGGTGAAAAACTGTTTTTT. As protein: CASSVSGEKLFF.

The chain uses TRBV6-6 and TRBJ2-7; the D is unclear. V was pared by 5 bases and J by 7 bases, with 21 bases between. Germline V gene data show CDR1 as MNHNY and CDR2 as SVGAGI (reference sequence). The CDR3 covers 15 residues. The chain's CDR3 is CASSPADMPSGEQYV. The CDR3 nucleotides read TGTGCCAGCAGTCCGGCAGACATGCCCAGTGGGGAGCAGTACGTC.

The J gene is TRBJ2-2, the V gene TRBV7-2, with 12 positions matching TRBD2. CDR1 is SGHTA and CDR2 is FQGNSA in the germline V gene. The CDR3 length is 17 residues. Losses at the gene ends were 3 bases for V and 0 bases for J; bases not matched to a gene: 2. The CDR3 loop is CASSLRTSGTNTGELFF. In DNA form, the CDR3 reads TGTGCCAGCAGCTTGAGGACTAGCGGGACGAACACCGGGGAGCTGTTTTTT. Looking up the rest from reference TRBV7-2 and TRBJ2-2 gives the full variable domain: GAGVSQSPSNKVTEKGKDVELRCDPISGHTALYWYRQSLGQGLEFLIYFQGNSAPDKSGLPSDRFSAERTGGSVSTLTIQRTQQEDSAVYLCASSLRTSGTNTGELFFGEGSRLTVL.

V and J are TRBV28 and TRBJ2-5; perhaps TRBD2 as D (6 bases). In germline, CDR1 is MDHEN, CDR2 SYDVKM. Trimming removed 6 bases at V and 2 bases at J, with 22 bases between. The CDR3 spans 17 residues. DNA of the CDR3: TGTGCCAGCAGAAGGCGCTCGTTTAGCGGTGATCAAGAGACCCAGTACTTC. Its protein is CASRRRSFSGDQETQYF.

This clonotype was detected ten times or more. The chain uses TRBV10-3 and TRBJ2-1, with D possibly being TRBD2 (6 bases). Trimming took off 4 bases at V and 2 bases at J, with 9 bases between the two ends. The CDR3 contains 14 residues. Germline assignment: CDR1 ENHRY and CDR2 SYGVKD. Written as DNA, the CDR3 is TGTGCCATCAGTGGGGGGGAAGCCTACAATGAGCAGTTCTTC. It specifies CAISGGEAYNEQFF.

This sequence joins TRBV2 and TRBJ2-7, with D perhaps assigned TRBD1 or TRBD2 (6 bases each). The CDR3 consists of 13 residues. CDR1 is SNHLY and CDR2 is FYNNEI in the germline V gene. V was shortened by 6 bases and J by 6 bases, with 15 bases between the two germline ends. As DNA, the CDR3 is TGTGCCAGCAGAGGGCCCGGGGGCTCCGAGCAGTACTTC. Translation gives CASRGPGGSEQYF.

At least ten counts were recorded for this clonotype. The chain has TRBV14 and TRBJ1-1; 8 bases map to TRBD1. CDR3 length: 14 amino acids. The germline V gene encodes CDR1 SGHDN and CDR2 FVKESK. Trimming took 4 bases from V and 4 from J; bases not matched to a gene: 5. The CDR3 nucleotides read TGTGCCAGCAGCCTGACAGGGGTTTTCACTGAAGCTTTCTTT. This codes for CASSLTGVFTEAFF.

This clonotype was seen a handful of times. The chain carries TRBV20-1 and TRBJ2-6, with 7 nucleotides matching TRBD2. This CDR3 is built from 16 residues. The junction had 5 bases not matched to a gene; V was cut back by 3 bases and J by 0 bases. Germline V gives CDR1 DFQATT, CDR2 SNEGSKA (reference sequence). CDR3 sequence reads: CSASSREASGANVLTF. CDR3 coding DNA: TGCAGTGCTAGCTCCCGGGAGGCCTCTGGGGCCAACGTCCTGACTTTC.

The gene calls are TRBV5-1 and TRBJ2-1, with no clear D. The V gene lost 1 base and the J gene lost 10 bases, with 9 bases spanning the gap. The CDR3 extends over 12 amino acids. In germline, CDR1 is SGHRS, CDR2 YFSETQ. CDR3 amino acids: CASSLIHEEQFF. CDR3 sequence (DNA): TGCGCCAGCAGCTTGATACACGAGGAGCAGTTCTTC.

This clonotype was counted only a few times. The chain uses TRBV28 and TRBJ2-7, with 8 nucleotides matching TRBD1. The V gene's germline CDR1 is MDHEN and CDR2 SYDVKM. V was clipped by 2 bases and J by 0 bases; unmatched bases: 6. The CDR3 has 16 residues. Here the CDR3 DNA reads TGTGCCAGCAGTTTACCCTGGACAGGGAGCTCCTACGAGCAGTACTTC. This codes for CASSLPWTGSSYEQYF.

This clonotype showed up just a few times. This chain connects TRBV7-9 to TRBJ2-7; tentatively, D is TRBD1 (7 bases). V lost 3 bases and J 2 bases, leaving 11 bases between the germline ends. Germline V lookup: CDR1 SEHNR, CDR2 FQNEAQ (reference sequence). The CDR3 sequence is 14 residues long. Here the CDR3 reads CASSLEGATYEQYV. The DNA for the CDR3 is TGTGCCAGCAGCTTGGAGGGGGCGACCTACGAGCAGTACGTC.

This sequence joins TRBV20-1 and TRBJ1-5; 7 bases agree with TRBD1. V lost 6 bases and J lost 4; bases outside the gene matches: 3. CDR3 length: 12 amino acids. Germline CDR1 DFQATT, CDR2 SNEGSKA (reference sequence). CDR3 nucleotide sequence: TGCAGTGCGATGACAGGGAATCAGCCCCAGCATTTT. Amino acid sequence: CSAMTGNQPQHF.

V and J are TRBV29-1 and TRBJ2-7; perhaps D is TRBD1 or TRBD2 (5 bases each). The ends were cut back, 7 bases at V and 3 bases at J, with 16 bases in the middle. The CDR3 consists of 13 residues. Germline V gene data show CDR1 as SQVTM and CDR2 as ANQGSEA. This CDR3 reads CSAAGTQDYEQYF. CDR3 DNA sequence: TGCAGCGCGGCCGGGACGCAGGACTACGAGCAGTACTTC.

This clonotype was observed a few times. The rearrangement links TRBV12-3 or TRBV12-4 to TRBJ1-6; TRBD1 is a possible D gene (6 bases). The CDR3 has 17 amino acids. V lost 4 bases and J lost 6, with 19 bases in between. CDR3 in DNA: TGTGCCAGCAGTTCTGGGGCCAGGGGCTCTTTTAATTCACCCCTCCACTTT. Translation gives CASSSGARGSFNSPLHF.

This clonotype has only a few counts. This chain uses TRBV14 with TRBJ2-3; D ambiguous. CDR1 is SGHDN and CDR2 is FVKESK in the germline V gene. V lost 4 bases and J lost 2, with 10 bases in between. There are 14 residues in the CDR3. The CDR3, as DNA: TGTGCCAGCAGCCCGAGTTCCTTCACAGATACGCAGTATTTT. Its translation: CASSPSSFTDTQYF.

This clonotype was picked up a small number of times. The genes are TRBV6-5 and TRBJ1-1; 8 nucleotides match TRBD1. The trim removed 2 bases at V and 7 bases at J, leaving 12 bases unmatched. Germline-derived CDR1 and CDR2 are MNHEY and SVGAGI. CDR3 length equals 16 residues. CDR3 sequence: CASSYRGTGKPYEAFF. The CDR3 DNA reads TGTGCCAGCAGTTACAGGGGGACAGGCAAGCCCTATGAAGCTTTCTTT.

This sequence joins TRBV7-3 and TRBJ1-6, with 7 bases lining up with TRBD1. The junction had 7 bases not matched to a gene; V was cut back by 4 bases and J by 7 bases. The CDR3 is 15 residues long. Germline V gene sequence: CDR1 SGHTA, CDR2 FQGTGA. The CDR3 nucleotides read TGTGCCAGCAGCTCGTCCGGGACAGAAAATTCACCCCTCCACTTT. It is translated as CASSSSGTENSPLHF.

In this sample, this clonotype turned up a few times. The chain has TRBV7-2 and TRBJ1-2; 7 nucleotides match TRBD1. Per germline, CDR1 SGHTA and CDR2 FQGNSA. After removal of 5 bases from V and 1 base from J, the junction contained 7 bases not matched to a gene. The CDR3 runs 15 residues. The CDR3 DNA follows: TGTGCCAGCAGCCAGCACCGGGACAGTAACTATGGCTACACCTTC. Protein: CASSQHRDSNYGYTF.